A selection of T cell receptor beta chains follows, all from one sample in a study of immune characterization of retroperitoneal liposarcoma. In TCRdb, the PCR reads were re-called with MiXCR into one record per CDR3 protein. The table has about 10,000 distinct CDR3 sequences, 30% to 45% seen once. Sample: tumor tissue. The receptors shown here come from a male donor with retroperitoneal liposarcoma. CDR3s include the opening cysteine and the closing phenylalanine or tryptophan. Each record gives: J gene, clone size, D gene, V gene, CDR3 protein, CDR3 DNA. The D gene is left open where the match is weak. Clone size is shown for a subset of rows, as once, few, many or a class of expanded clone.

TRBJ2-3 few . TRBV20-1 CSAAPYGGGTDTQYF TGCAGTGCCGCACCGTATGGCGGGGGCACAGATACGCAGTATTTT
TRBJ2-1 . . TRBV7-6 CASSLGAETYEQFF TGTGCCAGCAGCTTAGGGGCAGAAACCTACGAGCAGTTCTTC
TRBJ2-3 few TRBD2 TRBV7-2 CASSLAPAGGPDTQYF TGTGCCAGCAGCTTAGCCCCAGCGGGGGGGCCAGATACGCAGTATTTT
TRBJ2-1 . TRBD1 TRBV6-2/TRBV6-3 CASSWRDRASNEQFF TGTGCCAGCAGTTGGAGGGACAGGGCCTCAAATGAGCAGTTCTTC
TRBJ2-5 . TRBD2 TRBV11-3 CASSPGTGRGLSQETQYF TGTGCCAGCAGCCCTGGGACCGGGAGGGGGTTATCGCAAGAGACCCAGTACTTC
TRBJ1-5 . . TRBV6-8 CASSYRDKRQPQHF TGTGCCAGCAGTTACCGGGACAAACGTCAGCCCCAGCATTTT
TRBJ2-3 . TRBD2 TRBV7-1 CASSPDLGAGGPDTQYF TGTGCCAGCAGCCCTGATTTGGGCGCGGGGGGGCCGGATACGCAGTATTTT
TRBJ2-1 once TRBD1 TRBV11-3 CASSPWWGQVLTSSYEQFF TGTGCCAGCAGCCCCTGGTGGGGACAGGTCCTTACAAGCTCCTACGAGCAGTTCTTC
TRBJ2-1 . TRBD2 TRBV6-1 CASWRLASNEQFF TGTGCCAGCTGGCGACTAGCGAGCAATGAGCAGTTCTTC
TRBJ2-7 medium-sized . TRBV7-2 CASSSTRGDSYEQYF TGTGCCAGCAGCTCGACACGAGGGGACTCCTACGAGCAGTACTTC
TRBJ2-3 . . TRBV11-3 CASSFGGRYTDTQYF TGTGCCAGCAGCTTCGGGGGACGGTACACAGATACGCAGTATTTT
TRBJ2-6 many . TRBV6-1 CASSEVGPSGANVLTF TGTGCCAGCAGTGAAGTGGGTCCCTCTGGGGCCAACGTCCTGACTTTC
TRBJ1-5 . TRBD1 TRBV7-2 CASSAGTEVSQHF TGTGCCAGCAGCGCCGGGACAGAGGTTTCCCAGCATTTT
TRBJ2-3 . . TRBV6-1 CASSEAYGTPGDTQYF TGTGCCAGCAGTGAAGCGTATGGGACCCCAGGAGATACGCAGTATTTT
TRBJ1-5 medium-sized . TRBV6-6 CASSYSQGRIFQPQHF TGTGCCAGCAGTTACTCGCAGGGGCGTATTTTCCAGCCCCAGCATTTT
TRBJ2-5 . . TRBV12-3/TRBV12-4 CASCYSTTQETQYF TGTGCCAGCTGTTATTCGACCACCCAAGAGACCCAGTACTTC
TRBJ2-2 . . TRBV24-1 CATSEPGAGRGGELFF TGTGCCACCAGTGAACCAGGGGCAGGAAGGGGCGGGGAGCTGTTTTTT
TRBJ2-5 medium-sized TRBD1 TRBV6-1 CATDRTGKETQYF TGTGCCACCGACCGGACAGGGAAAGAGACCCAGTACTTC
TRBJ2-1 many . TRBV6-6 CASSYSTVSFEQFF TGTGCCAGCAGTTACTCGACAGTTAGCTTTGAGCAGTTCTTC
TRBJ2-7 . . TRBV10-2 CASTPRDGSSYEQYF TGCGCCAGCACCCCTCGGGACGGGAGCTCCTACGAGCAGTACTTC
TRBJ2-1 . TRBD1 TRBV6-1 CASRRGPYNEQFF TGTGCCAGCAGGAGGGGGCCCTACAATGAGCAGTTCTTC
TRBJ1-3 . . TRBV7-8 CASSLKATETGNTIYF TGTGCCAGCAGCTTAAAAGCGACAGAGACTGGAAACACCATATATTTT
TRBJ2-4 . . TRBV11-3 CASRQGTEQYF TGTGCCAGCAGACAGGGGACTGAGCAGTACTTC
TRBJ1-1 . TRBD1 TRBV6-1 CETCPGIRGTANTEAFF TGTGAAACCTGCCCCGGTATTAGGGGGACAGCAAACACTGAAGCTTTCTTT
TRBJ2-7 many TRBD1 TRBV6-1 CASSERVGGLYEQYF TGTGCCAGCAGTGAAAGAGTAGGGGGCCTCTACGAGCAGTACTTC
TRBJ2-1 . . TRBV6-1 CASSGEQGDEQFF TGTGCCAGCAGTGGGGAACAGGGAGATGAGCAGTTCTTC
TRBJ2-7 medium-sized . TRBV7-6 CASSLRQGGYEQYF TGTGCCAGCAGCTTACGCCAGGGGGGATACGAGCAGTACTTC
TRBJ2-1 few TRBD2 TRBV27 CASSYYPVREGYGNEQFF TGTGCCAGCAGTTACTACCCCGTGCGGGAGGGTTATGGCAATGAGCAGTTCTTC
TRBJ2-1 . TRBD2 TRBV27 CASSLLAGGPGNEQFF TGTGCCAGCAGTTTATTAGCGGGGGGGCCAGGGAATGAGCAGTTCTTC
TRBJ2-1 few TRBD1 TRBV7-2 CASSADRDPSYNEQFF TGTGCCAGCAGCGCAGACAGGGATCCCTCCTACAATGAGCAGTTCTTC
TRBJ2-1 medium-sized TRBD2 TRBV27 CASSSPGTSGTYEQFF TGTGCCAGCAGCTCTCCGGGGACTAGCGGGACTTATGAGCAGTTCTTC
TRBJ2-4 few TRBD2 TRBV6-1 CASSMSGDAKNIQYF TGTGCCAGCAGTATGAGCGGGGATGCCAAAAACATTCAGTACTTC
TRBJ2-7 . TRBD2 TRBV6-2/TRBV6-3 CASSYAGGGYEQYF TGTGCCAGCAGTTACGCGGGAGGGGGTTACGAGCAGTACTTC